This TCR beta chain was sequenced for a study of T cell changes during pregnancy in multiple sclerosis. The CDR3 is made up of 16 amino acids. Germline V lookup: CDR1 SGHRS, CDR2 YFSETQ. After removal of 0 bases from V and 1 base from J, the junction contained 5 bases not matched to a gene. Libraries were prepared by immunoSEQ multiplex PCR; TCRdb keeps only in-frame clonotypes and omits some of them. The table has around 99,000 clones, 92% seen once; the top ten hold under 3%. The specimen comprised peripheral blood, sampled in the first trimester of pregnancy. The source is a female donor with multiple sclerosis, enrolled in a pregnancy study. This sequence joins TRBV5-1 and TRBJ2-3, with 7 nucleotides matching TRBD2. This CDR3 is CASSLERTSRTDTQYF. DNA for the CDR3: TGCGCCAGCAGCTTGGAAAGGACTAGTCGCACAGATACGCAGTATTTT.